This paragraph covers one T cell receptor beta chain sequence. The data derive from a study of T cell changes during pregnancy in multiple sclerosis. The ends lost 5 bases at V and 2 bases at J; junction bases unmatched: 3. The CDR3 extends over 14 amino acids. Germline V gene sequence: CDR1 LNHDA, CDR2 SQIVND (reference sequence). Sequenced by immunoSEQ multiplex PCR; TCRdb stores in-frame clones only, minus some. The sample lists under 75,000 clones; 90% to 95% were seen once. The source was CD8+ T cells from peripheral blood mononuclear cells, collected in the second trimester of pregnancy. This receptor was identified in a female donor with multiple sclerosis, enrolled in a pregnancy study. The chain recombines TRBV19 with TRBJ2-1; the match to TRBD2 covers 7 bases. The CDR3 reads CASSPGGTYNEQFF. The CDR3 nucleotides read TGTGCCAGTAGTCCGGGAGGTACCTACAATGAGCAGTTCTTC.